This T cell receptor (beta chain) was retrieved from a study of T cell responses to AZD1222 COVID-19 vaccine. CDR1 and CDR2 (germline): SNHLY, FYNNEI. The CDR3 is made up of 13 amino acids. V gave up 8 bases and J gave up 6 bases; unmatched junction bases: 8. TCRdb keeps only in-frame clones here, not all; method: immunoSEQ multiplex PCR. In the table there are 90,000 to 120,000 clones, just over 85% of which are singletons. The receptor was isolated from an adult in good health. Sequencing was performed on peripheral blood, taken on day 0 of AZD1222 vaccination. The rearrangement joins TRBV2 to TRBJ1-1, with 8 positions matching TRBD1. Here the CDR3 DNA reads TGTGCCAGCTGCCTGGACAGGGACTCTGAAGCTTTCTTT. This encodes CASCLDRDSEAFF.